This is a list of T cell receptor beta chains from one sample in a study of T cells after yellow fever vaccination. Each CDR3 protein is one row after TCRdb ran MiXCR on the 5' RACE reads. The sample contains around 310,000 distinct CDR3 sequences, approximately 4% of which appear only once. The sample here was PBMCs, taken 5 days after the yellow fever booster vaccination. The receptor set was obtained from a man aged 18 to 29 who received the YFV17D yellow fever vaccine. CDR3s include the opening cysteine and the closing phenylalanine or tryptophan. D genes are given only for firm matches. Size is omitted from some rows. Given values are once, few, many or a class for expanded clones.

. | TRBJ2-7 | . | TRBV10-1 | TGCGCCAGCAGTATTGAGTGGGGGCGCGAGCAGTACTTC | CASSIEWGREQYF
. | TRBJ1-1 | TRBD1 | TRBV5-1 | TGCGCCAGCAGCTCGTCCGGGACAGGGGACGGCGACACTGAAGCTTTCTTT | CASSSSGTGDGDTEAFF
few | TRBJ1-2 | . | TRBV28 | TGTGCCAGCAGTTTTTCTAATAACTATGGCTACACCTTC | CASSFSNNYGYTF
few | TRBJ1-1 | TRBD1 | TRBV18 | TGTGCCAGCTCACCAAACCCCGGGACAGGGGAGACGGCTGAAGCTTTCTTT | CASSPNPGTGETAEAFF
. | TRBJ1-1 | . | TRBV5-1 | TGCGCCAGCAGCGGGGGGGCAGACGGAGCTTTCTTT | CASSGGADGAFF
few | TRBJ1-6 | . | TRBV10-2 | TGCGCCAGCAAGGGGGGATGGCCACCCCTCCACTTT | CASKGGWPPLHF
few | TRBJ2-5 | . | TRBV18 | TGTGCCAGCTCAACAGGCCCGCGGGAGACCCAGTACTTC | CASSTGPRETQYF
few | TRBJ1-5 | . | TRBV4-1 | TGCGCCAGCAGCCAAGTTCCGGACAGATCTACCCAGCCCCAGCATTTT | CASSQVPDRSTQPQHF
many | TRBJ1-3 | . | TRBV7-7 | TGTGCTAGCAGCCCTTCCTCTGGAAACACCATATATTTT | CASSPSSGNTIYF
few | TRBJ2-1 | TRBD1 | TRBV7-6 | TGTGCCAGCAGCTTAGTGACAGGGGGCGGGGGTGAGCAGTTCTTC | CASSLVTGGGGEQFF
few | TRBJ1-2 | . | TRBV19 | TGTGCCACGAAACAGATCCTGAGTGGCTATGGCTACACCTTC | CATKQILSGYGYTF
few | TRBJ1-1 | TRBD1 | TRBV5-1 | TGCGCCAGCAGCTCAGGTCCCGGGACAGGGAACACTGAAGCTTTCTTT | CASSSGPGTGNTEAFF
few | TRBJ1-1 | TRBD1 | TRBV7-8 | TGTGCCAGCAGCCACGACAGGGTACTTTACGATTATGGCACTGAAGCTTTCTTT | CASSHDRVLYDYGTEAFF
many | TRBJ1-3 | TRBD1 | TRBV10-3 | TGTGCCATCAGTACCGGGACAGGGGCCGGAAACACCATATATTTT | CAISTGTGAGNTIYF
few | TRBJ2-1 | . | TRBV30 | TGTGCCTGGAGTGTATTGCGGTACAATGAGCAGTTCTTC | CAWSVLRYNEQFF
. | TRBJ2-7 | TRBD1 | TRBV6-2/TRBV6-3 | TGTGCCAGCGGACAGGGACAGGGGAGATACTTC | CASGQGQGRYF